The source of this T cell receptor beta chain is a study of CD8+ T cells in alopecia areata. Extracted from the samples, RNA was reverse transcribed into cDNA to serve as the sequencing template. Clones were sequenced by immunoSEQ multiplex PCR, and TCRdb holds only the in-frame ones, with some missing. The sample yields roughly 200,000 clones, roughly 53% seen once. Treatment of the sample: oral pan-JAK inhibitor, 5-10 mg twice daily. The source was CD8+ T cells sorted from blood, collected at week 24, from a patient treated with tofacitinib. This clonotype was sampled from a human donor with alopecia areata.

CDR3 bases: TGCGCCAGCAGCCAAGACGACGACGGAGATACGCAGTATTTT. As protein: CASSQDDDGDTQYF. This chain links TRBV4-1 with TRBJ2-3; D unresolved. The CDR3 spans 14 residues. CDR1 and CDR2 (germline): MGHRA, YSYEKL. V lost 0 bases and J 5 bases, leaving 9 bases between the germline ends.